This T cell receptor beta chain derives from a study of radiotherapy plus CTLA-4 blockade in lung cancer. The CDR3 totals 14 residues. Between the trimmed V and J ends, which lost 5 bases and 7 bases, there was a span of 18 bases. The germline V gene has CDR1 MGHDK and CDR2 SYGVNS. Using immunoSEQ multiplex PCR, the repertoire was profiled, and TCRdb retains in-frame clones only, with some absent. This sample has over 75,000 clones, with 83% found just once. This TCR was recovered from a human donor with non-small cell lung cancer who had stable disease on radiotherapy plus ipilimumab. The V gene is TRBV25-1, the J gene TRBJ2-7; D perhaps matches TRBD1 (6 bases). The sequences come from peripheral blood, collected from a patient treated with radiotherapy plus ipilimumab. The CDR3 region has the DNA TGTGCCAGCAGTCTAGGGACAACAGCAGGGGAGCAGTACTTC. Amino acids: CASSLGTTAGEQYF.